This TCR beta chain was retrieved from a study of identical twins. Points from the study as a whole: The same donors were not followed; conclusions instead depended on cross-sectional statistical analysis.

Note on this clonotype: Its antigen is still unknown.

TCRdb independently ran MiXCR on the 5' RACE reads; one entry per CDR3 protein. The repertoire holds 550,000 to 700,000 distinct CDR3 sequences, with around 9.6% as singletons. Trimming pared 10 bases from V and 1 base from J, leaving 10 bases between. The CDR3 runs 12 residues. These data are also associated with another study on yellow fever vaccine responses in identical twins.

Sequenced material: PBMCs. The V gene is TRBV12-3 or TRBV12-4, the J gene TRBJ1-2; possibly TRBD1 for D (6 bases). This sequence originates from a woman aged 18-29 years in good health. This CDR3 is CAIQQGNYGYTF. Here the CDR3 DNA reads TGTGCCATACAACAGGGTAACTATGGCTACACCTTC.